These 24 T cell receptor beta chains were all obtained from the same sample, sequenced in a study of post-analysis software for immune sequencing data. Overall study results and limits: Included in a set of 5 or 6 TRBV segments more frequent in patients than controls were TRBV5-6, TRBV5-1 and TRBV20-1.

What these receptors recognize is not known. The TCR beta cDNA libraries carried unique molecular identifiers. TCRdb itself ran the PCR reads through MiXCR, one entry per CDR3 protein. The sample comprises hundreds of thousands of distinct CDR3 sequences, roughly 50% of which are singletons, and approximately 4.3% rests with the top ten. The source material was blood. The receptors were sampled from a girl aged 10 to 17 with multiple sclerosis.

The V and J genes are TRBV6-5 and TRBJ1-1, with D perhaps matching TRBD1 (5 bases). The CDR3 consists of 16 residues. Germline V gene data show CDR1 as MNHEY and CDR2 as SVGAGI. Between the trimmed V and J ends, which lost 3 bases and 0 bases, there was a span of 14 bases. For the CDR3, the DNA is TGTGCCAGCAGTTATTTGGGTCGGGGGATGAACACTGAAGCTTTCTTT. This encodes CASSYLGRGMNTEAFF.

This clonotype has a single count. The chain carries TRBV4-2 and TRBJ2-5, with D possibly called TRBD1 or TRBD2 (5 bases each). The CDR3 has 15 residues. The V gene's germline CDR1 is LGHNA and CDR2 YNFKEQ. V lost 0 bases to trimming and J lost 5 bases, with 13 bases between them. CDR3 protein: CASSQDPGPGETQYF. Here the CDR3 DNA reads TGTGCCAGCAGCCAAGATCCGGGACCTGGGGAGACCCAGTACTTC.

The chain links TRBV6-5 to TRBJ1-6, with D perhaps matching TRBD1 (5 bases). Trimming cost V 0 bases and J 12 bases, with 15 bases left between them. The CDR3 totals 15 residues. Germline CDR1 and CDR2: MNHEY and SVGAGI. The CDR3 is CASSYSEGLGLPLHF. The CDR3 DNA is TGTGCCAGCAGTTACTCTGAGGGGTTAGGTTTACCCCTCCACTTT.

This clonotype was seen many times. V gene TRBV29-1 combines with J gene TRBJ1-2; D is unclear. CDR1 SQVTM and CDR2 ANQGSEA come from the germline V gene. The CDR3 runs to 13 residues. Trimming removed 6 bases from V and 0 bases from J, with 11 bases in between. The CDR3 here is CSVAGSSNYGYTF. The DNA for the CDR3 is TGCAGCGTGGCCGGGAGTTCTAACTATGGCTACACCTTC.

The J gene is TRBJ2-7, the V gene TRBV4-1; D is uncertain. This CDR3 is built from 14 residues. Germline CDR1 MGHRA, CDR2 YSYEKL. With 4 bases removed from V and 1 base from J, the gap between germline ends came to 11 bases. This CDR3 is CASSRLDKSYEQYF. The CDR3 DNA reads as TGCGCCAGCAGCCGGCTAGACAAATCCTACGAGCAGTACTTC.

This clonotype was detected only once. This chain joins TRBV7-3 and TRBJ2-3; 8 nucleotides agree with TRBD2. Trimming at V came to 5 bases and at J to 3 bases, leaving 7 bases not matched to a gene. Germline V gives CDR1 SGHTA, CDR2 FQGTGA. The CDR3 runs 15 residues. DNA for the CDR3: TGTGCCAGCAGCCCCGGGAGGGCCGGGACAGATACGCAGTATTTT. Its translation is CASSPGRAGTDTQYF.

The CDR3 here is CSVDGQGAGEQYF. CDR3 nucleotide sequence: TGCAGCGTTGACGGACAGGGGGCTGGAGAGCAGTACTTC. This chain connects TRBV29-1 to TRBJ2-7; 11 bases fit TRBD1. V trimming: 3 bases; J trimming: 7 bases; junction bases outside the gene matches: 5. Looked up from germline, CDR1 is SQVTM and CDR2 is ANQGSEA. The CDR3 totals 13 residues.

The V gene is TRBV20-1, the J gene TRBJ2-5; D is undetermined. The V end was cut by 6 bases, the J end by 1 base, with 15 bases between. Germline CDR1 reads DFQATT; CDR2 reads SNEGSKA (reference sequence). The CDR3 runs 14 residues. The CDR3 sequence is CSAGPERSQETQYF. Here the CDR3 DNA reads TGCAGTGCAGGCCCAGAGCGTAGCCAAGAGACCCAGTACTTC.

The CDR3 loop reads CSVEGTGAGEQYF. The DNA of the CDR3 is TGCAGCGTTGAGGGGACAGGGGCGGGCGAGCAGTACTTC. The rearrangement uses TRBV29-1 and TRBJ2-7; 10 nucleotides align to TRBD1. CDR1 is SQVTM and CDR2 is ANQGSEA in the germline V gene. With V trimmed by 3 bases and J by 6 bases, 5 bases remained unmatched. This CDR3 spans 13 amino acids.

The chain uses TRBV7-6 and TRBJ2-5, with D uncertain. Germline V gene sequence: CDR1 SGHVS, CDR2 FNYEAQ. This CDR3 spans 13 amino acids. Trimming cost V 1 base and J 7 bases, with 10 bases left between them. CDR3 nucleotides: TGTGCCAGCAGCTTAGAAAGGTCGGGGACCCAGTACTTC. It yields the protein CASSLERSGTQYF.

V and J are TRBV5-1 and TRBJ2-3, with a possible D match to TRBD2 (5 bases). The CDR3 has 15 amino acids. Germline V lookup: CDR1 SGHRS, CDR2 YFSETQ. V was cut by 4 bases and J by 1 base, with 13 bases left in between. Here the CDR3 DNA reads TGCGCCAGCAGCGAGAGGGAGCGTGGCACAGATACGCAGTATTTT. This encodes CASSERERGTDTQYF.

A remark on this clonotype: The junction departs from the called germline gene at one end, perhaps through a read error. The V and J genes are TRBV7-8 and TRBJ1-2; D might be TRBD1 (5 bases). Per the germline V gene, CDR1 is SGHVS and CDR2 is FQNEAQ. The CDR3 contains 14 residues. DNA of the CDR3: TGTACCAGCAGCCCAGGGATATTAGGCTATGGCTACACCTTC. Protein: CTSSPGILGYGYTF.

This sequence joins TRBV4-1 and TRBJ2-7; 8 bases are a match to TRBD1. V dropped 4 bases and J dropped 0; count of bases not matched to a gene: 2. The germline gives CDR1 MGHRA, CDR2 YSYEKL. This CDR3 has 14 amino acids. The CDR3 sequence is CASSPQGVSYEQYF. The CDR3 nucleotides are TGCGCCAGCAGCCCACAGGGGGTCTCCTACGAGCAGTACTTC.

This sequence joins TRBV27 and TRBJ2-7; TRBD2 aligns across 14 bases. Germline CDR1 MNHEY, CDR2 SMNVEV (reference sequence). This CDR3 is built from 17 residues. With 7 bases clipped from V and 1 base from J, the junction kept 9 bases outside the gene matches. CDR3 sequence (DNA): TGTGCCAGCACCCCGGGACTAGCGGGAGACGGGTCCTACGAGCAGTACTTC. Translating it yields CASTPGLAGDGSYEQYF.

The chain recombines TRBV20-1 with TRBJ1-1; 8 bases agree with TRBD1. V was pared by 1 base and J by 7 bases, with 8 bases of the junction left unmatched. Germline CDR1 reads DFQATT; CDR2 reads SNEGSKA (reference sequence). The CDR3 extends over 14 amino acids. The CDR3 DNA reads TGCAGTGCTAGAGTGGGCAGGGGGCGTTATGAAGCTTTCTTT. It encodes CSARVGRGRYEAFF.

Only one count was recorded for this clonotype. V is TRBV11-2 and J is TRBJ2-4; D perhaps matches TRBD2 (6 bases). CDR1 is SGHAT and CDR2 is FQNNGV in the germline V gene. The CDR3 extends over 15 amino acids. V was pared by 2 bases and J by 5 bases, with 13 bases between. The CDR3 protein is CASSLLRTTQNIQYF. The CDR3, as DNA: TGTGCCAGCAGCTTATTAAGGACTACCCAAAACATTCAGTACTTC.

The chain employs TRBV29-1 and TRBJ2-2; TRBD1 agrees at 10 bases. Germline V gene sequence: CDR1 SQVTM, CDR2 ANQGSEA. This CDR3 comprises 15 residues. The V segment lost 5 bases and the J segment 7 bases; nucleotides outside the gene matches: 10. CDR3 nucleotide sequence: TGCAGCGTTTCAACCGGGACAGGGGTGAGCGGGGAGCTGTTTTTT. This codes for CSVSTGTGVSGELFF.

V usage is TRBV7-3 and J usage is TRBJ2-1; the D gene is possibly TRBD2 (7 bases). CDR1 and CDR2 from the germline V gene are SGHTA and FQGTGA. V lost 7 bases and J 6 bases, leaving 19 bases between the germline ends. The CDR3 runs 15 residues. DNA for the CDR3: TGTGCCAGCACCATTAGCGGGTTAGGGGGCAATGAGCAGTTCTTC. Its protein is CASTISGLGGNEQFF. Full variable domain (missing parts from reference TRBV7-3 and TRBJ2-1): GAGVSQTPSNKVTEKGKYVELRCDPISGHTALYWYRQSLGQGPEFLIYFQGTGAADDSGLPNDRFFAVRPEGSVSTLKIQRTERGDSAVYLCASTISGLGGNEQFFGPGTRLTVL.

The rearrangement uses TRBV29-1 and TRBJ1-4, with a possible D match to TRBD1 (6 bases). This CDR3 comprises 17 residues. The V gene lost 6 bases and the J gene lost 0 bases, with 20 bases spanning the gap. Germline CDR1 reads SQVTM; CDR2 reads ANQGSEA. The CDR3 DNA reads TGCAGCGTCGGGACATCCCTAAGGGGGGCAACTAATGAAAAACTGTTTTTT. It specifies CSVGTSLRGATNEKLFF.

The rearrangement joins TRBV9 to TRBJ2-7; TRBD2 is a possible D gene (6 bases). The CDR3 spans 15 residues. V was cut by 1 base and J by 3 bases, with 14 bases left in between. Germline-derived CDR1 and CDR2 are SGDLS and YYNGEE. The DNA for the CDR3 is TGTGCCAGCAGCGTAATGGCGGGAAAATACTACGAGCAGTACTTC. Its protein is CASSVMAGKYYEQYF.

This clonotype turned up a few times. The CDR3 coding sequence is TGTGCCAGCAGCTTACTTTCGACCAGGGAGGTAGAGACCCAGTACTTC. It specifies CASSLLSTREVETQYF. The gene calls are TRBV7-9 and TRBJ2-5; D perhaps matches TRBD2 (6 bases). Germline lookup yields CDR1 SEHNR and CDR2 FQNEAQ (reference sequence). The CDR3 length is 16 residues. With 2 bases removed from V and 4 bases from J, the gap between germline ends came to 17 bases.

The chain uses TRBV20-1 and TRBJ2-7; TRBD1 agrees at 8 bases. The CDR3 totals 14 residues. The V segment lost 2 bases and the J segment 4 bases; nucleotides outside the gene matches: 7. CDR1 DFQATT and CDR2 SNEGSKA come from the germline V gene (reference sequence). CDR3 bases: TGCAGTGCTAGATCGGGACAGGCAGCGTACGAGCAGTACTTC. This encodes CSARSGQAAYEQYF.

V is TRBV12-3 or TRBV12-4 and J is TRBJ2-7, with 10 bases fitting TRBD1. CDR3 size: 15 residues. The V and J ends lost 2 bases and 1 base, in that order; junction bases with no gene match: 2. CDR3 bases: TGTGCCAGCAGTTTAAGGGACAGGGGTTCCTACGAGCAGTACTTC. It translates to CASSLRDRGSYEQYF.

In this sample, this clonotype turned up a few times. This chain joins TRBV20-1 and TRBJ2-7; D is undetermined. Trimming shortened V by 4 bases and J by 10 bases, and 20 bases separated the two germline ends. Germline loops: CDR1 DFQATT, CDR2 SNEGSKA (reference sequence). The CDR3 sequence is 13 residues long. CDR3 nucleotide sequence: TGCAGTGCTATCCTACAATTAGGGTCAACCCAGTACTTC. It encodes CSAILQLGSTQYF.